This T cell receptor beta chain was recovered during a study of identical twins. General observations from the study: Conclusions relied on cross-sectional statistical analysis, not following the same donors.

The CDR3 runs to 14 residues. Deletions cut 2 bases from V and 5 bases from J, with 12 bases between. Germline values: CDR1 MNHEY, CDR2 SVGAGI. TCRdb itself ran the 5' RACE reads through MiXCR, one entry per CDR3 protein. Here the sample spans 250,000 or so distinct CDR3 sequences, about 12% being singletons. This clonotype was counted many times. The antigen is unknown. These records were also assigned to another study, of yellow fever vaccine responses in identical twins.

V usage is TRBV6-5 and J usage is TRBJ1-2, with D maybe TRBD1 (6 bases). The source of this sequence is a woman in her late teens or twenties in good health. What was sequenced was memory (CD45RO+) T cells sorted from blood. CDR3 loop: CASSYQQQGYGYTF. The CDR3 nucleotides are TGTGCCAGCAGTTACCAGCAACAGGGATATGGCTACACCTTC.